A single count supports the clone carrying this T cell receptor (beta chain). Antigen unknown. This entry comes from a study of cytomegalovirus exposure and HLA in healthy donors. Study-wide points: The study listed about 150 cytomegalovirus-associated TCR beta chains. In vitro confirmation showed three CMV-associated chains to be CMV antigen specific. Generally TCR sequences proved uncommon, though certain public TCRs appeared in numerous donors.

Germline V gene data show CDR1 as MNHNS and CDR2 as SASEGT. CDR3 length equals 17 residues. V was trimmed by 1 base and J by 6 bases, leaving 19 bases between them. The repertoire was sequenced with immunoSEQ multiplex PCR; TCRdb's copy has only in-frame clones and lacks some. Among roughly 80,000 clones listed, approximately 93% were seen once. The chain joins TRBV6-1 to TRBJ1-5; tentative D call: TRBD1 (5 bases). The origin of this receptor is a woman between 18 and 29 years old in good health and CMV-seronegative. The sequenced sample consisted of PBMCs. CDR3 protein: CASSEEGLGGVGQPQHF. CDR3 DNA sequence: TGTGCCAGCAGTGAAGAAGGGTTGGGGGGGGTCGGTCAGCCCCAGCATTTT.